Listed here is a single TCR beta chain. This clonotype occurred many times. The specificity of this receptor is unknown. Per-base qualities were not stored, and no clone one base away is much larger. The data belong to a study of CD8 T cells in ankylosing spondylitis (TCRdb year 2017). General notes on the study: The study profiled T cell receptor beta repertoires in healthy donors and ankylosing spondylitis patients to find disease-linked TCR variants. Samples of peripheral blood were taken, and for ankylosing spondylitis patients, synovial fluid was collected as well. The whole study cohort included 85 to 120 healthy donors and 20 to 30 ankylosing spondylitis patients. Results and caveats for the whole study, not just this receptor: A TCR beta motif made up of roughly eight highly homologous amino acid variants appeared to be characteristic of blood from ankylosing spondylitis patients. According to the report, matched synovial fluid samples from ankylosing spondylitis patients were significantly enriched for the disease-linked clones. Some motif variants were previously reported in synovial fluid and blood of reactive arthritis patients, suggesting common disease-initiation mechanisms. In peripheral blood, the disease-linked clones were found at relatively low frequencies and had a CD8+ phenotype.

Sequencing used an Illumina HiSeq 2500. Quantitative 5'-RACE with molecular barcodes was the method used to prepare the TCR beta libraries. On the study's bioinformatics: A new computational method based on a probabilistic model of VDJ rearrangement was used to identify disease-linked TCR variants. TCRdb handled the public reads itself, with Q25 trimming in fastp and clone calling in MiXCR, and kept productive beta chains. Every CDR3 protein is listed once, alongside the most common genes and DNA of its rows. The V and J calls were not made by the authors but by TCRdb's processing. The sample records about 220,000 distinct CDR3 sequences, more than 9% of which are singletons. Approximately 20% of the sample belongs to the ten largest clones. Its CDR3 holds 14 amino acids, cysteine through phenylalanine. Only the CDR3 part of the read is kept: 42 bases, read in frame from the first base. The germline V gene encodes CDR1 MNHNS and CDR2 SASEGT. Relative to germline, V is 6 bases shorter and J is 2 bases shorter, with 11 bases between their ends.

The TCR was taken from a male donor with ankylosing spondylitis or in good health (not recorded which). The chain employs TRBV6-1 and TRBJ2-1, with TRBD2 as a weak D call on 5 bases. The sample was blood, either unsorted or a sorted T cell fraction (not recorded which). Here is the DNA: TGTGCCAGCAGGCCACGAGCGGCCTACAATGAGCAGTTCTTC. Its amino acids are CASRPRAAYNEQFF.